The 27 T cell receptor beta chains below were found in one sample sequenced in a study of technical replicates of blood from four donors. Here immunoSEQ multiplex PCR was the method, and the copy in TCRdb shows in-frame clones only, minus some. The sample yields tens of thousands of clones, approximately 94% seen once. Specimen: T cells isolated from PBMCs. Source of these receptors: a human donor in good health.

This rearrangement joins TRBV9 to TRBJ1-2; TRBD1 matches at 7 bases. The germline V gene encodes CDR1 SGDLS and CDR2 YYNGEE. Germline trimming cut 3 bases from V and 8 bases from J; bases unmatched to any gene: 7. The CDR3 totals 13 residues. CDR3: CASSARTGAGYTF. CDR3 in DNA: TGTGCCAGCAGCGCCCGGACAGGAGCCGGCTACACCTTC.

The genes are TRBV7-9 and TRBJ1-2; 7 bases agree with TRBD1. V lost 5 bases to trimming and J lost 5 bases; unmatched junction nucleotides: 17. The V gene's germline CDR1 is SEHNR and CDR2 FQNEAQ (reference sequence). CDR3 size: 17 residues. The chain's CDR3 is CASSRYDPTGTGYGYTF. In DNA form, the CDR3 reads TGTGCCAGCAGCCGATATGACCCGACAGGGACGGGGTATGGCTACACCTTC.

The chain combines TRBV7-3 with TRBJ2-2; D not resolved. The germline V and J ends were trimmed by 2 bases and 8 bases, with 6 bases remaining between them. This CDR3 comprises 12 residues. CDR1 SGHTA and CDR2 FQGTGA come from the germline V gene. In nucleotides, the CDR3 is TGTGCCAGCAGCTTATTCGGGGGGGAGCTGTTTTTT. The encoded protein is CASSLFGGELFF.

This chain joins TRBV2 and TRBJ2-7, with 11 bases lining up with TRBD1. The CDR3 is 14 residues long. In germline, CDR1 is SNHLY, CDR2 FYNNEI. V lost 8 bases, J lost 3 bases, and 6 bases stayed unmatched. The CDR3 DNA follows: TGTGCCAGCGGTCCCGGGACAGGGGGCTACGAGCAGTACTTC. Protein product: CASGPGTGGYEQYF.

The J gene is TRBJ2-7, the V gene TRBV28, with 7 bases aligning to TRBD1. J was trimmed by 4 bases and V by 5 bases; bases with no gene match: 14. The CDR3 length is 16 residues. Germline assignment: CDR1 MDHEN and CDR2 SYDVKM. This chain's CDR3 is CASSRGMGQYSYEQYF. As DNA, the CDR3 is TGTGCCAGCAGTCGAGGTATGGGACAGTACTCTTACGAGCAGTACTTC.

This chain links TRBV7-9 with TRBJ2-1, with D possibly TRBD2 on 7 matching bases. The CDR3 has 15 residues. CDR1 and CDR2 from the germline V gene are SEHNR and FQNEAQ (reference sequence). The V and J ends lost 2 bases and 7 bases respectively, with 15 bases between them. The CDR3 DNA follows: TGTGCCAGCAGCTTAAGGGGGGGCACAGAAAATGAGCAGTTCTTC. It translates to CASSLRGGTENEQFF.

This clone has more than one count but fewer than ten. The genes are TRBV6-1 and TRBJ1-5; 9 nucleotides agree with TRBD1. There are 16 residues in the CDR3. The V gene's germline CDR1 is MNHNS and CDR2 SASEGT. J lost 0 bases, V lost 3 bases, and 3 bases had no gene match. The DNA for the CDR3 is TGTGCCAGCAGTGAGGGACAGGGATATAGCAATCAGCCCCAGCATTTT. Its protein product is CASSEGQGYSNQPQHF.

The chain uses TRBV29-1 and TRBJ2-1; possible D gene TRBD1, 5 bases. Trimming pared 6 bases from V and 4 bases from J, leaving 13 bases between. Germline V gene lookup returns CDR1 SQVTM and CDR2 ANQGSEA. The CDR3 has 13 residues. The CDR3 loop is CSVSGIAYNEQFF. In DNA, the CDR3 is TGCAGCGTATCAGGGATAGCATACAATGAGCAGTTCTTC.

This clone was seen a single time. This chain links TRBV27 with TRBJ1-2, with unresolved D. Germline V gives CDR1 MNHEY, CDR2 SMNVEV (reference sequence). Trimming left V 3 bases short and J 7 bases short, with 18 bases between. The CDR3 has 15 residues. In DNA form, the CDR3 reads TGTGCCAGCAGTTTCGGCGGGAAGAGAGCGAGTGGCTACACCTTC. Translating it yields CASSFGGKRASGYTF.

The V gene is TRBV5-1, the J gene TRBJ2-7; 11 bases match TRBD2. CDR1 and CDR2 from the germline V gene are SGHRS and YFSETQ. V was pared by 1 base and J by 7 bases, with 7 bases of the junction left unmatched. The CDR3 has 15 amino acids. The CDR3 DNA sequence: TGCGCCAGCAGCTTGATAGCGGGAGGGCCGGAAGAGCAGTACTTC. Protein: CASSLIAGGPEEQYF.

The V gene is TRBV7-2, the J gene TRBJ2-5; 7 bases align to TRBD2. The length of the CDR3 is 16 residues. Germline assignment: CDR1 SGHTA and CDR2 FQGNSA. Trimming at V came to 1 base and at J to 2 bases, leaving 7 bases not matched to a gene. Here the CDR3 DNA reads TGTGCCAGCAGCTTAGGCCCTAGCGGCCCTCAAGAGACCCAGTACTTC. Amino acids: CASSLGPSGPQETQYF. The complete variable domain, with remaining parts taken from reference TRBV7-2 and TRBJ2-5, reads GAGVSQSPSNKVTEKGKDVELRCDPISGHTALYWYRQSLGQGLEFLIYFQGNSAPDKSGLPSDRFSAERTGGSVSTLTIQRTQQEDSAVYLCASSLGPSGPQETQYFGPGTRLLVL.

The V call is TRBV4-1, the J call TRBJ1-1; 11 bases agree with TRBD1. This CDR3 has 17 residues. V lost 4 bases and J lost 0; bases outside the gene matches: 7. Germline V lookup: CDR1 MGHRA, CDR2 YSYEKL. CDR3: CASSPLRTGGMNTEAFF. The CDR3 region has the DNA TGCGCCAGCAGCCCTTTGAGGACAGGGGGCATGAACACTGAAGCTTTCTTT.

CDR3 region: CASSQQGARTEAFF. The CDR3 DNA sequence: TGTGCCAGCAGCCAACAGGGGGCTCGGACTGAAGCTTTCTTT. V and J are TRBV7-2 and TRBJ1-1; 9 positions match TRBD1. The CDR3 length is 14 residues. V trimming: 5 bases; J trimming: 5 bases; junction bases outside the gene matches: 6. The V gene's germline CDR1 is SGHTA and CDR2 FQGNSA.

The chain joins TRBV23-1 to TRBJ2-3; 14 nucleotides line up with TRBD2. TRBV23-1 qualifies as an ORF whose function is uncertain. The CDR3 length is 17 residues. Trimming removed 2 bases from V and 5 bases from J; junction bases left unmatched: 6. This CDR3 is CASSQLGLAGGQDTQYF. CDR3 bases: TGCGCCAGCAGTCAACTTGGACTAGCGGGGGGCCAAGATACGCAGTATTTT.

The chain employs TRBV4-1 and TRBJ2-1, with 7 bases aligning to TRBD2. This CDR3 spans 15 amino acids. V was clipped by 1 base and J by 9 bases; unmatched bases: 9. CDR1 and CDR2 from the germline V gene are MGHRA and YSYEKL. CDR3 DNA sequence: TGCGCCAGCAGCCAAGGACCCGGGGGAGGGCGTGAGCAGTTCTTC. Protein product: CASSQGPGGGREQFF.

J is TRBJ2-2 and V is TRBV7-9, with D unresolved. This CDR3 comprises 15 residues. The ends were cut back, 4 bases at V and 3 bases at J, with 12 bases in the middle. The germline V gene has CDR1 SEHNR and CDR2 FQNEAQ (reference sequence). As DNA, the CDR3 is TGTGCCAGCAGCTCTACGTTCATGGACACCGGGGAGCTGTTTTTT. It specifies CASSSTFMDTGELFF. The variable domain in full, with the rest retrieved from reference TRBV7-9 and TRBJ2-2, is DTGVSQNPRHKITKRGQNVTFRCDPISEHNRLYWYRQTLGQGPEFLTYFQNEAQLEKSRLLSDRFSAERPKGSFSTLEIQRTEQGDSAMYLCASSSTFMDTGELFFGEGSRLTVL.

This sequence joins TRBV7-2 and TRBJ1-3; D is perhaps TRBD1 (5 bases). Deletions cut 8 bases from V and 3 bases from J, with 20 bases between. The CDR3 runs 16 residues. CDR1 is SGHTA, CDR2 FQGNSA, per germline. This chain's CDR3 is CASSNLQGLIGNTIYF. DNA for the CDR3: TGTGCCAGCTCAAACCTTCAGGGCCTTATTGGAAACACCATATATTTT. The full variable domain, with the rest looked up from reference TRBV7-2 and TRBJ1-3, is GAGVSQSPSNKVTEKGKDVELRCDPISGHTALYWYRQSLGQGLEFLIYFQGNSAPDKSGLPSDRFSAERTGGSVSTLTIQRTQQEDSAVYLCASSNLQGLIGNTIYFGEGSWLTVV.

The V call is TRBV14, the J call TRBJ2-1; TRBD2 agrees at 12 bases. CDR3 length: 15 amino acids. Germline V gene sequence: CDR1 SGHDN, CDR2 FVKESK. V gave up 4 bases and J gave up 6 bases; unmatched junction bases: 4. The CDR3 DNA reads as TGTGCCAGCAGCCCCCTAGCGGGAGGGGGCAATGAGCAGTTCTTC. This translates into CASSPLAGGGNEQFF.

In its sample, this clone was seen once. The rearrangement uses TRBV5-1 and TRBJ2-3; no definite D call. Trimming pared 0 bases from V and 4 bases from J, leaving 12 bases between. Germline CDR1 SGHRS, CDR2 YFSETQ. This CDR3 spans 15 amino acids. The CDR3, as DNA: TGCGCCAGCAGCTTGGCCCCGAGCGCTTCAGATACGCAGTATTTT. It specifies CASSLAPSASDTQYF.

This clone occurred once. The J gene is TRBJ2-1, the V gene TRBV7-9, with D maybe TRBD2 (6 bases). The germline V gene encodes CDR1 SEHNR and CDR2 FQNEAQ (reference sequence). V shed 4 bases and J shed 10 bases, with 11 bases lying between them. This CDR3 spans 12 amino acids. CDR3 in amino acids: CASSSGGREQFF. CDR3 bases: TGTGCCAGCAGCTCTGGGGGGAGGGAGCAGTTCTTC.

This sequence joins TRBV6-5 and TRBJ2-1; D not certain. The length of the CDR3 is 13 residues. CDR1 is MNHEY and CDR2 is SVGAGI in the germline V gene. Trimming shortened V by 7 bases and J by 4 bases, and 11 bases separated the two germline ends. DNA for the CDR3: TGTGCCAGCATTGGTAACGGTTACAATGAGCAGTTCTTC. Its translation: CASIGNGYNEQFF.

This chain uses TRBV7-9 with TRBJ1-5; TRBD1 aligns across 8 bases. The V and J ends lost 4 bases and 4 bases, in that order; junction bases with no gene match: 6. Germline-derived CDR1 and CDR2 are SEHNR and FQNEAQ (reference sequence). The CDR3 spans 15 residues. This chain's CDR3 is CASSSDRAPNQPQHF. DNA of the CDR3: TGTGCCAGCAGCTCGGACAGGGCGCCTAATCAGCCCCAGCATTTT.

The gene calls are TRBV5-6 and TRBJ2-7; 8 bases match TRBD2. The length of the CDR3 is 16 residues. Germline trimming cut 1 base from V and 4 bases from J; bases unmatched to any gene: 10. Germline V CDR1 and CDR2: SGHDT, YYEEEE. The CDR3 DNA sequence: TGTGCCAGCAGCTTGCTTCCGACTAGCGCGACATACGAGCAGTACTTC. Amino acid sequence: CASSLLPTSATYEQYF.

The chain uses TRBV6-5 and TRBJ2-7; TRBD2 agrees at 8 bases. The CDR3 has 14 residues. The V gene end was trimmed by 4 bases and the J gene end by 5 bases; junction bases not matched to a gene: 7. CDR1 is MNHEY, CDR2 SVGAGI, per germline. CDR3 protein: CASSSETSDNEQYF. CDR3 DNA: TGTGCCAGCAGTTCTGAGACTAGCGACAACGAGCAGTACTTC.

The gene calls are TRBV7-9 and TRBJ2-5, with TRBD1 as a possible D gene (5 bases). The CDR3 sequence is 16 residues long. Between the trimmed V and J ends, which lost 5 bases and 4 bases, there was a span of 20 bases. Germline V CDR1 and CDR2: SEHNR, FQNEAQ (reference sequence). CDR3 coding DNA: TGTGCCAGCAGCCTCCGACAGTCGGCTCGGGTAGAGACCCAGTACTTC. It specifies CASSLRQSARVETQYF. The full variable domain, completed using reference TRBV7-9 and TRBJ2-5, is DTGVSQNPRHKITKRGQNVTFRCDPISEHNRLYWYRQTLGQGPEFLTYFQNEAQLEKSRLLSDRFSAERPKGSFSTLEIQRTEQGDSAMYLCASSLRQSARVETQYFGPGTRLLVL.

The chain employs TRBV2 and TRBJ2-2; 9 nucleotides agree with TRBD1. V shed 8 bases, J shed 6 bases, and the junction held 4 bases outside the gene matches. The germline V gene encodes CDR1 SNHLY and CDR2 FYNNEI. There are 13 residues in the CDR3. The CDR3 here is CASGGQGSGELFF. The DNA for the CDR3 is TGTGCCAGCGGAGGACAGGGGTCCGGGGAGCTGTTTTTT.

The rearrangement joins TRBV4-1 to TRBJ1-4; D might be TRBD1 (6 bases). This CDR3 comprises 13 residues. The germline gives CDR1 MGHRA, CDR2 YSYEKL. The V end lost 4 bases, the J end lost 12 bases, and 15 bases lay between the germline ends. The chain's CDR3 is CASSPNLKGELFF. CDR3 coding DNA: TGCGCCAGCAGCCCGAATTTAAAGGGGGAACTGTTTTTT.